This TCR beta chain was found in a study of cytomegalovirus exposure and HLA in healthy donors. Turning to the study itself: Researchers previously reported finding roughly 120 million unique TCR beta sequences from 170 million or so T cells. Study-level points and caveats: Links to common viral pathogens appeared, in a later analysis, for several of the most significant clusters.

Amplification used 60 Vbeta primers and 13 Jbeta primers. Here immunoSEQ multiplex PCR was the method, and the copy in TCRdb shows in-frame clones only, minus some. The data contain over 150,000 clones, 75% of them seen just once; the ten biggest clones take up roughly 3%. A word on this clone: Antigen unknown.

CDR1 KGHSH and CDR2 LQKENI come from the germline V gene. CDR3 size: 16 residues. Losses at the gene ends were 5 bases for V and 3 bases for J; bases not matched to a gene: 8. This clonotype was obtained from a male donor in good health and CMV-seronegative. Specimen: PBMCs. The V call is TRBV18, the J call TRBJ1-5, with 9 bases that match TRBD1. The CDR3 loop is CASSYGTGTNNQPQHF. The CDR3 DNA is TGTGCCAGCTCATATGGGACAGGGACGAACAATCAGCCCCAGCATTTT. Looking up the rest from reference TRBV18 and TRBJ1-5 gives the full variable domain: NAGVMQNPRHLVRRRGQEARLRCSPMKGHSHVYWYRQLPEEGLKFMVYLQKENIIDESGMPKERFSAEFPKEGPSILRIQQVVRGDSAAYFCASSYGTGTNNQPQHFGDGTRLSIL.